The rows below give T cell receptor beta chains drawn from one sample of a study of shared clonotypes between healthy human individuals. The repertoire was sequenced with immunoSEQ multiplex PCR; TCRdb's copy has only in-frame clones and lacks some. The sample lists some 1,900,000 clones; roughly 94% were seen once. Sequenced sample: naive CD8+ T cells sorted from blood. These TCRs come from a man between 18 and 29 years old in good health. CDR3s include the opening cysteine and the closing phenylalanine or tryptophan. Each record gives: J gene, V gene, clone size, D gene, CDR3 DNA, CDR3 protein. D genes are given only for firm matches. The listing skips clone size in some rows; elsewhere it reads once, few, many or a size class.

TRBJ2-6	TRBV28	once	.	TGTGCCAGCAGTTTAGAGGGGGAGGGTCTCTCTGGGGCCAACGTCCTGACTTTC	CASSLEGEGLSGANVLTF
TRBJ2-2	TRBV29-1	.	.	TGCAGCGTTGTAGACCTCGGGGGCACCGGGGAGCTGTTTTTT	CSVVDLGGTGELFF
TRBJ2-1	TRBV4-3	.	TRBD2	TGCGCCAGCAGCCAGTACCCCCCGGGACTAGCGGAATACAATGAGCAGTTCTTC	CASSQYPPGLAEYNEQFF
TRBJ2-1	TRBV9	.	TRBD2	TGTGCCAGCAGCGTCGGCGGGAGTCAGGACAATGAGCAGTTCTTC	CASSVGGSQDNEQFF
TRBJ2-7	TRBV23-1	.	.	TGCGCCAGCAGTCAATCGGCCGGACCCTACGAGCAGTACTTC	CASSQSAGPYEQYF
TRBJ2-7	TRBV18	.	.	TGTGCCAGCTCAGGGCCAGGGGTACCCGCAATGGACGAGCAGTACTTC	CASSGPGVPAMDEQYF
TRBJ2-7	TRBV6-1	.	TRBD1	TGTGCCAGCAGTTGGACAGGGCCCTACGAGCAGTACTTC	CASSWTGPYEQYF
TRBJ2-2	TRBV5-1	.	TRBD1	TGCGCCAGTTACGACAGGGAGTACACCGGGGAGCTGTTTTTT	CASYDREYTGELFF
TRBJ2-2	TRBV4-1	few	.	TGCGCCAGCACCTTATCCCCGGCAGGGATGAACACCGGGGAGCTGTTTTTT	CASTLSPAGMNTGELFF
TRBJ2-2	TRBV25-1	.	.	TGTGCCAGCAGTCGGGAACCCGGGGAGCTGTTTTTT	CASSREPGELFF
TRBJ2-7	TRBV7-9	.	.	TGTGCCAGCAGCCCCCGGGACACCCCCTACGAGCAGTACTTC	CASSPRDTPYEQYF
TRBJ2-3	TRBV7-2	.	.	TGTGCCAGCAGCTACACAGGCAGCACAGATACGCAGTATTTT	CASSYTGSTDTQYF
TRBJ1-3	TRBV7-9	.	.	TGTGCCAGCAGCTCGTCAGGCGACCTCAGCTCTGGAAACACCATATATTTT	CASSSSGDLSSGNTIYF
TRBJ1-4	TRBV6-5	once	.	TGTGCCAGCAGTTACTCGATTGGATCTAATGAAAAACTGTTTTTT	CASSYSIGSNEKLFF
TRBJ2-7	TRBV6-1	.	TRBD2	TGTGCCAGCAGTGGATCCAGAGGGCTAGCGGGAAACGAGCAGTACTTC	CASSGSRGLAGNEQYF
TRBJ2-2	TRBV6-5	.	.	TGTGCCAGCAGCACCCGTCCCGGGGAGCTGTTTTTT	CASSTRPGELFF
TRBJ2-2	TRBV13	.	TRBD2	TGTGCCAGCAGCTTAGGTTTCCGGGAGGACGGCACCGGGGAGCTGTTTTTT	CASSLGFREDGTGELFF
TRBJ2-1	TRBV2	.	TRBD1	TGTGCCAGCAGTGGGCAGGGGGCGAGCTCCTACAATGAGCAGTTCTTC	CASSGQGASSYNEQFF
TRBJ2-3	TRBV11-3	.	.	TGTGCCAGCAGCTTCCCCGCGGATACGCAGTATTTT	CASSFPADTQYF
TRBJ1-1	TRBV5-1	.	TRBD1	TGCGCCAGCAGCTCGTCCCGGGACAGATTTAACACTGAAGCTTTCTTT	CASSSSRDRFNTEAFF
TRBJ2-3	TRBV29-1	.	.	TGCAGCGTTGAGCCAGGGGGGAGGACAGATACGCAGTATTTT	CSVEPGGRTDTQYF
TRBJ2-5	TRBV27	once	.	TGTGCCAGCAGTTTAGGGGGCTGGGAGACCCAGTACTTC	CASSLGGWETQYF